This T cell receptor beta chain was sequenced for a study of cytomegalovirus exposure and HLA in healthy donors. Overall study results and limits: With further analysis later on, most CMV-associated TCR beta chains appeared HLA-restricted.

When sampled, the donors appeared nominally healthy, though they likely had unrecorded immune exposures. The V segment lost 4 bases and the J segment 7 bases; nucleotides outside the gene matches: 13. Germline V gene sequence: CDR1 SGHRS, CDR2 YFSETQ. The CDR3 is made up of 15 amino acids. 13 Jbeta primers and 60 Vbeta primers were used for the PCR. Assay: immunoSEQ multiplex PCR; the TCRdb copy retains only in-frame clones and omits some. The sample consists of over 130,000 clones, 88% of them appearing once. Note on this clone: Its target is not known.

The chain combines TRBV5-1 with TRBJ2-7, with 8 bases matching TRBD2. Material for sequencing was PBMCs. The TCR comes from a woman between 40 and 55 years old in good health and CMV-seronegative. In DNA form, the CDR3 reads TGCGCCAGCAGCCCCGTGGCTAGCGGGCTAATGGAGCAGTACTTC. Translation gives CASSPVASGLMEQYF. Full variable domain (outside the CDR3, taken from reference TRBV5-1 and TRBJ2-7): KAGVTQTPRYLIKTRGQQVTLSCSPISGHRSVSWYQQTPGQGLQFLFEYFSETQRNKGNFPGRFSGRQFSNSRSEMNVSTLELGDSALYLCASSPVASGLMEQYFGPGTRLTVT.